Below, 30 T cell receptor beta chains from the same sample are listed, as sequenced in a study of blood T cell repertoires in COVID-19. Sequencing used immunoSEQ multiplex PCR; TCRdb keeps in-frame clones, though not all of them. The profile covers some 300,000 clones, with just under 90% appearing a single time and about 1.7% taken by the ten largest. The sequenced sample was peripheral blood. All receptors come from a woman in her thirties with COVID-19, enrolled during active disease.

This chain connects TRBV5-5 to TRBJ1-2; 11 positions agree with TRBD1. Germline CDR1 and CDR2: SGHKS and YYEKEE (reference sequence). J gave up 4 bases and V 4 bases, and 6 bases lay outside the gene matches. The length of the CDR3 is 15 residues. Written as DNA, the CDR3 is TGTGCCAGCAGCCAGGGACAGGGGGTCCTCTATGGCTACACCTTC. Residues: CASSQGQGVLYGYTF.

CDR3 coding DNA: TGTGCCAGCAGTTTACCCTCAGCGATCTCTGGAAACACCATATATTTT. Amino acid sequence: CASSLPSAISGNTIYF. The chain links TRBV6-6 to TRBJ1-3; D is unresolved. Germline V gives CDR1 MNHNY, CDR2 SVGAGI (reference sequence). The CDR3 consists of 16 residues. Trimming removed 4 bases from V and 0 bases from J, with 13 bases in between.

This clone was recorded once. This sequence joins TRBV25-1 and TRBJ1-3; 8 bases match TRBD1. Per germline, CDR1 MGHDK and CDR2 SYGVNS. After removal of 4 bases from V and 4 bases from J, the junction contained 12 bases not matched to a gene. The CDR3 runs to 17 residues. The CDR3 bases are TGTGCCAGCAGTGCCAGGGCCGGGACAGGTTCCGGAAACACCATATATTTT. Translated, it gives CASSARAGTGSGNTIYF. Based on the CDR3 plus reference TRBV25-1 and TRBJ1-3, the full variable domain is EADIYQTPRYLVIGTGKKITLECSQTMGHDKMYWYQQDPGMELHLIHYSYGVNSTEKGDLSSESTVSRIRTEHFPLTLESARPSHTSQYLCASSARAGTGSGNTIYFGEGSWLTVV.

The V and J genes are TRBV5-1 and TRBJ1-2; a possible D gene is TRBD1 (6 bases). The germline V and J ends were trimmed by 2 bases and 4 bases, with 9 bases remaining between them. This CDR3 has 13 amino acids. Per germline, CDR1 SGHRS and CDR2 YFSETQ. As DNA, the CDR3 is TGCGCCAGCAGCTTTGGACAGTCCTATGGCTACACCTTC. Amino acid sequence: CASSFGQSYGYTF. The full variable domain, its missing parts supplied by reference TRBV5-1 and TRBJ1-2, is KAGVTQTPRYLIKTRGQQVTLSCSPISGHRSVSWYQQTPGQGLQFLFEYFSETQRNKGNFPGRFSGRQFSNSRSEMNVSTLELGDSALYLCASSFGQSYGYTFGSGTRLTVV.

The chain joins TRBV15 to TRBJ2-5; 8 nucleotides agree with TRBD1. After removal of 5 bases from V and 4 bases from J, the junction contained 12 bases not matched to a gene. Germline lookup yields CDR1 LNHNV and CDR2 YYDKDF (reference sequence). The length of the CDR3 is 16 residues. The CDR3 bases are TGTGCCACCAGCCCGACGAGGGACAGGAGTAGAGAGACCCAGTACTTC. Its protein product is CATSPTRDRSRETQYF.

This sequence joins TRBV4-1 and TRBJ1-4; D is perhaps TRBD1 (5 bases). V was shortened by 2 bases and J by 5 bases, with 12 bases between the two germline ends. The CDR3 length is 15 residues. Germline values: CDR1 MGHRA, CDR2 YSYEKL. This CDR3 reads CASSQIRQPNEKLFF. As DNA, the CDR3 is TGCGCCAGCAGCCAAATTCGACAGCCCAATGAAAAACTGTTTTTT.

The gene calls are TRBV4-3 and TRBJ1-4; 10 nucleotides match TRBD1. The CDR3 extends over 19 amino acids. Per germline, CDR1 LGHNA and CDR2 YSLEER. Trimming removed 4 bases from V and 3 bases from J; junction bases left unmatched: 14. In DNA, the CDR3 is TGCGCCAGCAGCCCATCGGGACAGGGGACCCTTGTGGCTAATGAAAAACTGTTTTTT. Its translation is CASSPSGQGTLVANEKLFF.

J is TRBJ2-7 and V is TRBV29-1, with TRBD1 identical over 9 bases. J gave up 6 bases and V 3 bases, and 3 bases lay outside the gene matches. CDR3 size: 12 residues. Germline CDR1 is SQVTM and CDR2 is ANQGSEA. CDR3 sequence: CSVEGQGSEQYF. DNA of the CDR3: TGCAGCGTTGAGGGACAGGGCTCCGAGCAGTACTTC.

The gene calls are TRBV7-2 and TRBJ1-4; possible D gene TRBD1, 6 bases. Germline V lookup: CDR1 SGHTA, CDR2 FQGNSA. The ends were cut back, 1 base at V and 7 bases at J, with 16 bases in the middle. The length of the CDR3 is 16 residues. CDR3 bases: TGTGCCAGCAGCTTAGGGGGGCTGGGAAGTAGTGAAAAACTGTTTTTT. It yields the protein CASSLGGLGSSEKLFF.

In nucleotides, the CDR3 is TGTGCCAGCTCGACCCGGGAAGACAATGAGCAGTTCTTC. It encodes CASSTREDNEQFF. The genes are TRBV18 and TRBJ2-1; D possibly corresponds to TRBD2 (5 bases). V was shortened by 6 bases and J by 5 bases, with 11 bases between the two germline ends. Germline V gene lookup returns CDR1 KGHSH and CDR2 LQKENI. The CDR3 is 13 residues long.

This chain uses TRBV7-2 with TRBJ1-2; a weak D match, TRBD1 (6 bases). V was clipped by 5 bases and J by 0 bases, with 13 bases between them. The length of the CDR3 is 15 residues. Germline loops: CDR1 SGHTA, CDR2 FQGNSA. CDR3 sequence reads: CASSPRAGANYGYTF. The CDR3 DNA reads TGTGCCAGCAGCCCCCGGGCAGGGGCTAACTATGGCTACACCTTC.

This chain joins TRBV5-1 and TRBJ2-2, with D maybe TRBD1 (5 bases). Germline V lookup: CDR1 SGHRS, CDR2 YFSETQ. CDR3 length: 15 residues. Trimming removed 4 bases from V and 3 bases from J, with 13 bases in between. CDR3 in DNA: TGCGCCAGCAGCAATCAGGGTGCGGACACCGGGGAGCTGTTTTTT. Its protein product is CASSNQGADTGELFF.

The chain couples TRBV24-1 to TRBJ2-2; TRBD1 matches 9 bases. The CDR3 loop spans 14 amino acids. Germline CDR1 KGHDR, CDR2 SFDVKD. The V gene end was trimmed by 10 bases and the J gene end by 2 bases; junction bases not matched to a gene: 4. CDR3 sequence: CATGTGSNTGELFF. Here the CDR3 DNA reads TGTGCCACAGGGACAGGGAGCAACACCGGGGAGCTGTTTTTT.

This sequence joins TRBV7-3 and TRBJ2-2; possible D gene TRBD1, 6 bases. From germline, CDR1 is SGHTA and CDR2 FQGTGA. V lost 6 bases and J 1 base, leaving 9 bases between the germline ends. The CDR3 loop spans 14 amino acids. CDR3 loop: CASRKTGNTGELFF. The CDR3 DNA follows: TGTGCCAGCAGAAAGACAGGGAACACCGGGGAGCTGTTTTTT.

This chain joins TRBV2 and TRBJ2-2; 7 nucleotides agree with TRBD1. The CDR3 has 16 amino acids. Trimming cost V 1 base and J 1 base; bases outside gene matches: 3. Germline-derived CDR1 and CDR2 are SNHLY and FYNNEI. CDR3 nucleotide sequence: TGTGCCAGCAGTGAAGAGGGACAGATGAACACCGGGGAGCTGTTTTTT. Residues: CASSEEGQMNTGELFF.

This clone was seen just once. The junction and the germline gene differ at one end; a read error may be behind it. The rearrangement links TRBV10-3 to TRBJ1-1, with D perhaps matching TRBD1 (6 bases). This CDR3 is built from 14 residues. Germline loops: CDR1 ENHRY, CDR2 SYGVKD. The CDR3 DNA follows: TGTGCCATCAGTGCCAGGGGACGGAACTCTGAAGCTTTCTTT. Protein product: CAISARGRNSEAFF.

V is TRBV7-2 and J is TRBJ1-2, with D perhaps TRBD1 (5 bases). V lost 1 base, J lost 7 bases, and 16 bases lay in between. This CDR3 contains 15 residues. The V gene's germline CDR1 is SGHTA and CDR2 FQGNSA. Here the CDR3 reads CASSLVSAGLGGYTF. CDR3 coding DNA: TGTGCCAGCAGCTTAGTTTCGGCAGGGTTGGGTGGCTACACCTTC.

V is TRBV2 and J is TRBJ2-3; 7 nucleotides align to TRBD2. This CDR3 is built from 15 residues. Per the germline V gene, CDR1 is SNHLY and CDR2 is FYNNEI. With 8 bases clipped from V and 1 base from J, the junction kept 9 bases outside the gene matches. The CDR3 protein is CASASGAGRTDTQYF. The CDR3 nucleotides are TGTGCCAGCGCCTCCGGAGCGGGGCGCACAGATACGCAGTATTTT. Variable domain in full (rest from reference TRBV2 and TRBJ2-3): EPEVTQTPSHQVTQMGQEVILRCVPISNHLYFYWYRQILGQKVEFLVSFYNNEISEKSEIFDDQFSVERPDGSNFTLKIRSTKLEDSAMYFCASASGAGRTDTQYFGPGTRLTVL.

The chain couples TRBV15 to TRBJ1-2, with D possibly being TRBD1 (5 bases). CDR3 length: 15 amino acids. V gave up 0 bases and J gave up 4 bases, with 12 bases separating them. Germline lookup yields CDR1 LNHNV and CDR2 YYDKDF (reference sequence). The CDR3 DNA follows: TGTGCCACCAGCAGAGATCCAGGGTACGGCTATGGCTACACCTTC. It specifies CATSRDPGYGYGYTF. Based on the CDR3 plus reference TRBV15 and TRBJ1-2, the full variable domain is DAMVIQNPRYQVTQFGKPVTLSCSQTLNHNVMYWYQQKSSQAPKLLFHYYDKDFNNEADTPDNFQSRRPNTSFCFLDIRSPGLGDTAMYLCATSRDPGYGYGYTFGSGTRLTVV.

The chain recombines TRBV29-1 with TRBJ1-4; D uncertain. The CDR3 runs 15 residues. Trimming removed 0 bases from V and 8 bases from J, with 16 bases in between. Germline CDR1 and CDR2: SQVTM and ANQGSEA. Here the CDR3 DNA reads TGCAGCGTTGAAGAGGCAGAGGGCCAAAGGGAAAAACTGTTTTTT. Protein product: CSVEEAEGQREKLFF.

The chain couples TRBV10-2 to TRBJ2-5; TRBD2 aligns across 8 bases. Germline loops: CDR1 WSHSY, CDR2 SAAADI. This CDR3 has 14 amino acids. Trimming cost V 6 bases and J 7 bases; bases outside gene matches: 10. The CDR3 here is CASRSGGGPVTQYF. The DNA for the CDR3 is TGCGCCAGCAGATCCGGGGGGGGGCCGGTGACCCAGTACTTC.

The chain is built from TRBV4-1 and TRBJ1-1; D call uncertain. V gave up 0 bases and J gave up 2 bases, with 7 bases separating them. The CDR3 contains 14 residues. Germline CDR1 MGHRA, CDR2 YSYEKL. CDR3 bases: TGCGCCAGCAGCCAAGAGGCAGGAAACACTGAAGCTTTCTTT. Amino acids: CASSQEAGNTEAFF.

The CDR3 DNA follows: TGTGCCAGCAGCCAAGATCCCCGAGTAGCCAACCAAGAGACCCAGTACTTC. This gives the protein CASSQDPRVANQETQYF. The rearrangement uses TRBV14 and TRBJ2-5; D call uncertain. The CDR3 sequence is 17 residues long. Per germline, CDR1 SGHDN and CDR2 FVKESK. V was trimmed by 0 bases and J by 0 bases, leaving 14 bases between them.

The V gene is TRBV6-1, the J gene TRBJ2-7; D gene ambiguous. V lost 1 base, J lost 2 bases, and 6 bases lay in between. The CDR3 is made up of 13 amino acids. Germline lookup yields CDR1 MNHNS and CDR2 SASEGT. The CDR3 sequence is CASSEVAAYEQYF. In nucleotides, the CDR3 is TGTGCCAGCAGTGAAGTAGCAGCCTACGAGCAGTACTTC.

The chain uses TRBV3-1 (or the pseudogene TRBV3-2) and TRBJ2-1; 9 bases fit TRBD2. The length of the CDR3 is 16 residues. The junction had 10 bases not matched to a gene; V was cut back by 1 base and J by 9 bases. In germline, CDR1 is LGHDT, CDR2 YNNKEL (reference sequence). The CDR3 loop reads CASSQAGAGGSREQFF. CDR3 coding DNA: TGTGCCAGCAGCCAAGCTGGAGCGGGGGGAAGTCGTGAGCAGTTCTTC.

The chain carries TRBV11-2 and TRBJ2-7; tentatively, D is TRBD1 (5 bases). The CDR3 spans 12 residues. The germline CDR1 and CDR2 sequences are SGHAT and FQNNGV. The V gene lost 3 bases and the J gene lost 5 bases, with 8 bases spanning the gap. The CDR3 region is CASSFQGDEQYF. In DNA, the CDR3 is TGTGCCAGCAGCTTTCAGGGCGACGAGCAGTACTTC.

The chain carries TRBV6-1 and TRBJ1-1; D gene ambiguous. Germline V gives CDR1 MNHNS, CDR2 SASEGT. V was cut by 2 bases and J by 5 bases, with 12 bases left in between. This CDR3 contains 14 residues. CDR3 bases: TGTGCCAGCAGTGAATTGGCTCGAGGGACTGAAGCTTTCTTT. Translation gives CASSELARGTEAFF.

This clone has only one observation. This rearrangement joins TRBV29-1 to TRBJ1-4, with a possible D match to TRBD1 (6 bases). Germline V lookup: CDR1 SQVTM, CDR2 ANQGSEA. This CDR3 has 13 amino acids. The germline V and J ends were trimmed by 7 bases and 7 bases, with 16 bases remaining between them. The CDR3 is CSARTASGEKLFF. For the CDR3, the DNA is TGCAGCGCGAGGACAGCCTCGGGTGAAAAACTGTTTTTT.

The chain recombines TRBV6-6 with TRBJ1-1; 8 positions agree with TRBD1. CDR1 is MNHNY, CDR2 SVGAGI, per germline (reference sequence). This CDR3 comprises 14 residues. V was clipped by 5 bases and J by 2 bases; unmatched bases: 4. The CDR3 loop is CASSDRGFNTEAFF. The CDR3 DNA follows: TGTGCCAGCAGTGACAGGGGCTTCAACACTGAAGCTTTCTTT.

As DNA, the CDR3 is TGCAGCGTAGCACTGCCGGGGGGCGTGGATACGCAGTATTTT. It encodes CSVALPGGVDTQYF. The V call is TRBV29-1, the J call TRBJ2-3; maybe TRBD2 (7 bases). The CDR3 spans 14 residues. Trimming took off 6 bases at V and 6 bases at J, with 19 bases between the two ends. Germline-derived CDR1 and CDR2 are SQVTM and ANQGSEA.